This T cell receptor (beta chain) was sequenced in a study of shared clonotypes between healthy human individuals. As for the study in general: CD8 memory received one plate per donor, CD8 naive two, CD4 memory three and CD4 naive three. The study, taken as a whole, reports: Sequencing depth was expected to affect clonotype sharing among donors.

Sequenced by immunoSEQ multiplex PCR; TCRdb stores in-frame clones only, minus some. Of roughly 2.1 million clones listed, approximately 94% are singletons. Positive CCR7 selection of CD45RO-negative cells yielded the naive CD8 cells, and terminally differentiated effector memory CD45RA+ cells were excluded. Only Caucasian adults living in Nashville, Tennessee made up the donor group. For this clone: What it binds is not known.

The CDR3 is 17 residues long. With 3 bases removed from V and 0 bases from J, the gap between germline ends came to 15 bases. Germline V lookup: CDR1 SGHVS, CDR2 FQNEAQ. This receptor was identified in a man between 18 and 29 years old in good health. Some clones in this sample may be carry-over from other donors' samples. Sequencing used naive CD8+ T cells from PBMCs. This sequence joins TRBV7-8 and TRBJ2-1; D uncertain. CDR3: CASSFGFVLSSYNEQFF. CDR3 nucleotide sequence: TGTGCCAGCAGCTTTGGATTTGTTCTGAGCTCCTACAATGAGCAGTTCTTC.